The clone carrying this TCR beta chain was counted at least ten times. Orbital computed tomography and thyroid ultrasound, together with serum TRAb and thyroxine and clinical symptoms, were used for diagnoses. Amplified regions were TCR beta CDR3 sequences from RNA transcripts. Primed by the HTBI set, a first-round RT-PCR was run on the TCR CDR3. TCRdb re-analysed the multiplex PCR reads in MiXCR, keeping a single row per CDR3 protein. The sample shows over 500,000 distinct CDR3 sequences, roughly 18% of them seen only once. This specimen belongs to a study of T cells in Graves' hyperthyroidism and ophthalmopathy. Germline V gene lookup returns CDR1 MDHEN and CDR2 SYDVKM. The CDR3 length is 11 residues. Between the trimmed V and J ends, which lost 8 bases and 1 base, there was a span of 6 bases.

The chain recombines TRBV28 with TRBJ2-7; unclear D gene. Sequenced input: blood. This TCR was recovered from a young woman with Graves' ophthalmopathy. The CDR3 here is CASGESYEQYF. The CDR3 nucleotides are TGTGCCAGCGGAGAGTCCTACGAGCAGTACTTC.